This TCR beta chain was sequenced in a study of beta chain features in type 1 diabetes. Study findings and constraints: All four CD4+ subsets from Type 1 diabetes patients carried moderately but significantly shorter TCRB CDR3s.

A note on this clone: Its cognate antigen is unknown.

The authors reverse transcribed all of the isolated RNA, so sequencing captured expressed TCRB transcripts. Across stem cell-like memory T cell samples, reads averaged about 1 million. TCRdb's table, derived via immunoSEQ multiplex PCR, lists solely in-frame clones and lacks some. The sample lists some 16,000 clones, approximately 76% occurring once. The authors obtained over 95% purity in all sorted populations. The junction had 8 bases not matched to a gene; V was cut back by 3 bases and J by 2 bases. The germline CDR1 and CDR2 sequences are SGDLS and YYNGEE. This CDR3 is built from 16 residues. Material for sequencing was stem cell memory CD4+ T cells from blood. This sequence originates from a woman under 30 with type 1 diabetes. This rearrangement joins TRBV9 to TRBJ2-7; TRBD2 agrees at 10 bases. The CDR3 reads CASSAGGTSVAYEQYF. DNA for the CDR3: TGTGCCAGCAGCGCTGGAGGGACTAGCGTCGCCTACGAGCAGTACTTC.